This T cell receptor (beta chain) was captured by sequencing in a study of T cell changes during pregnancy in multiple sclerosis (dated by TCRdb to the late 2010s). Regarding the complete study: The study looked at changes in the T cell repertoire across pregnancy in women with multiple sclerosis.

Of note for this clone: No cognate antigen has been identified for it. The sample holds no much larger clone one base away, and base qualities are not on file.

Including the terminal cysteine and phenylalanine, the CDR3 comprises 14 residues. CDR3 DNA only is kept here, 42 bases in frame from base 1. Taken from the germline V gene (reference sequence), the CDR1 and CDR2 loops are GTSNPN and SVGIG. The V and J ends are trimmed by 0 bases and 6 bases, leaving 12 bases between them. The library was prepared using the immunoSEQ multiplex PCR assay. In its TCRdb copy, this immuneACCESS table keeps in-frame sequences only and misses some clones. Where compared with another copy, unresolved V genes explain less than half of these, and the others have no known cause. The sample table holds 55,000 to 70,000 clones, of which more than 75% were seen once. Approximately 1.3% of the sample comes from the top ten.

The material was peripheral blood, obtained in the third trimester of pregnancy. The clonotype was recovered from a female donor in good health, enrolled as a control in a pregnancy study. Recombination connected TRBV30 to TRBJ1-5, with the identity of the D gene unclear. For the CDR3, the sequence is CAWSVLPSGQPQHF. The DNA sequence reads TGTGCCTGGAGTGTACTTCCATCGGGTCAGCCCCAGCATTTT.